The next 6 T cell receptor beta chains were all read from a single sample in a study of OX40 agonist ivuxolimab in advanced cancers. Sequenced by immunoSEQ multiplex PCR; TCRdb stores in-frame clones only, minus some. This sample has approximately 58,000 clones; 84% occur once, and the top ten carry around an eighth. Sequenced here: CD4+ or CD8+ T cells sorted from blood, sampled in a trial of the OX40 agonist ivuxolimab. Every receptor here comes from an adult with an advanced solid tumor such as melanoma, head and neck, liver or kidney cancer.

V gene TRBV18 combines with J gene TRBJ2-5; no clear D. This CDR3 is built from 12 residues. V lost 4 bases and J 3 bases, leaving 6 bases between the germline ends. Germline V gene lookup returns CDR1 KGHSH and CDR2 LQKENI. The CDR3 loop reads CASSLNEETQYF. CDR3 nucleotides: TGTGCCAGCTCACTGAACGAAGAGACCCAGTACTTC. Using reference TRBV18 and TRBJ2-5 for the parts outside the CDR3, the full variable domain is NAGVMQNPRHLVRRRGQEARLRCSPMKGHSHVYWYRQLPEEGLKFMVYLQKENIIDESGMPKERFSAEFPKEGPSILRIQQVVRGDSAAYFCASSLNEETQYFGPGTRLLVL.

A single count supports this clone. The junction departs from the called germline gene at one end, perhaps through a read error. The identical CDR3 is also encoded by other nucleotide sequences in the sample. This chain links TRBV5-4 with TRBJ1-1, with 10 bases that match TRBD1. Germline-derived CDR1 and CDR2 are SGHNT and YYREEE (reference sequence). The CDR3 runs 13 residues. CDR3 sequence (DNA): TGTGCCAGCGGCCGACAGGGGGCTGGGGAAGCCTTCTTT. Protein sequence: CASGRQGAGEAFF. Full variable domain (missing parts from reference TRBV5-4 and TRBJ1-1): ETGVTQSPTHLIKTRGQQVTLRCSSQSGHNTVSWYQQALGQGPQFIFQYYREEENGRGNFPPRFSGLQFPNYSSELNVNALELDDSALYLCASGRQGAGEAFFGQGTRLTVV.

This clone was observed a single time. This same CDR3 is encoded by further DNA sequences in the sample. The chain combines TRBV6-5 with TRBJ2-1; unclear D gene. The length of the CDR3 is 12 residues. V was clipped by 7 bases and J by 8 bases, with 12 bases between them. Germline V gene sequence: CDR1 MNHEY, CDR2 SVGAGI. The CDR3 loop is CASTSPWDEQFF. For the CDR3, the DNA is TGTGCCAGCACCAGCCCCTGGGATGAGCAGTTCTTC.

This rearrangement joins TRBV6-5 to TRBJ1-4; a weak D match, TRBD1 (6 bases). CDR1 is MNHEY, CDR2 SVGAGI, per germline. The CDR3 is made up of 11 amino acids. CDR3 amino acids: CVSGANEKLFF. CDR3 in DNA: TGTGTCTCGGGGGCAAATGAAAAACTGTTTTTT.

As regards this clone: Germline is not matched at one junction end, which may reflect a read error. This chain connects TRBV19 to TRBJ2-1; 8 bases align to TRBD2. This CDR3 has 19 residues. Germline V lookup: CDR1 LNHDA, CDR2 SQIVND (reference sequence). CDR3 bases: TGTACCAGTAGTATCTCCCAACGTACGGGAGGGACAACCTACAATGAGCAGTTCTTC. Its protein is CTSSISQRTGGTTYNEQFF.

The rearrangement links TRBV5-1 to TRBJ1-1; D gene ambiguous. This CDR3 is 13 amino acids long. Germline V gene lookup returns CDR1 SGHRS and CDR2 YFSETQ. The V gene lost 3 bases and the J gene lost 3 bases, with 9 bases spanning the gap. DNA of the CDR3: TGCGCCAGCAGCTCGACTGGGTACACTGAAGCTTTCTTT. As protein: CASSSTGYTEAFF.